Shown below are 30 T cell receptor beta chains from a single sample sequenced in a study of cytomegalovirus exposure and HLA in healthy donors (dated by TCRdb to 2017 to 2019). Library preparation used the immunoSEQ multiplex PCR assay. For the multiplex PCR, a mixture combining 60 forward primers for TCR Vbeta segments and 13 reverse primers for TCR Jbeta segments was used. In TCRdb, the immuneACCESS table is reduced to in-frame sequences with V and J assigned. These tables do not hold every clone; where another copy was compared, an unresolved V gene accounts for under half, and the others remain unexplained. The sample has more than 150,000 clones on record, roughly 84% of them singletons. About 2.4% of the sample is held by the ten biggest clonotypes. Sequenced input: PBMCs. The source is a woman between 45 and 60 years old in good health and CMV-seropositive.

The rearrangement joins TRBV2 to TRBJ2-1; 7 bases match TRBD2. Germline V gives CDR1 SNHLY, CDR2 FYNNEI. The ends lost 8 bases at V and 6 bases at J; junction bases unmatched: 4. The CDR3 covers 12 residues. The DNA of the CDR3 is TGTGCCAGCGGGGCGGGGGTCAATGAGCAGTTCTTC. It is translated as CASGAGVNEQFF.

The chain uses TRBV7-2 and TRBJ2-3; D may be TRBD1 (5 bases). The CDR3 extends over 15 amino acids. Germline V gives CDR1 SGHTA, CDR2 FQGNSA. Trimming shortened V by 2 bases and J by 2 bases, and 11 bases separated the two germline ends. This chain's CDR3 is CASSLRQGHTDTQYF. Here the CDR3 DNA reads TGTGCCAGCAGCTTACGTCAGGGCCACACAGATACGCAGTATTTT.

The chain uses TRBV7-3 and TRBJ2-5; TRBD1 matches at 9 bases. Looked up from germline, CDR1 is SGHTA and CDR2 is FQGTGA. Trimming took 4 bases from V and 9 from J; bases not matched to a gene: 9. The CDR3 length is 14 residues. The CDR3 DNA is TGTGCCAGCAGCTCGGGACAGGGACGGGAGGCCCAGTACTTC. This sequence encodes CASSSGQGREAQYF.

The V gene is TRBV13, the J gene TRBJ1-5; possibly TRBD1 for D (5 bases). Germline values: CDR1 PRHDT, CDR2 FYEKMQ (reference sequence). The CDR3 totals 14 residues. With 5 bases removed from V and 3 bases from J, the gap between germline ends came to 11 bases. The CDR3, as DNA: TGTGCCAGCAGCATCCAGGGTCCCAATCAGCCCCAGCATTTT. Its protein product is CASSIQGPNQPQHF.

CDR3 bases: TGCGCCAGCAGCCCCAGCGGCGAGCAGTACTTC. Residues: CASSPSGEQYF. This chain connects TRBV10-2 to TRBJ2-5, with D possibly matching TRBD2 (5 bases). Near its end, the DNA agrees better with TRBJ2-7, so the J call may be wrong. The length of the CDR3 is 11 residues. The germline CDR1 and CDR2 sequences are WSHSY and SAAADI.

The chain recombines TRBV6-1 with TRBJ2-6, with no clear D. This CDR3 comprises 15 residues. Germline V gene sequence: CDR1 MNHNS, CDR2 SASEGT. Trimming cost V 2 bases and J 2 bases, with 7 bases left between them. The CDR3 sequence: CASSEQEPGANVLTF. CDR3 DNA: TGTGCCAGCAGTGAACAAGAGCCTGGGGCCAACGTCCTGACTTTC.

The gene calls are TRBV27 and TRBJ1-6; 7 bases align to TRBD1. J lost 8 bases, V lost 6 bases, and 10 bases had no gene match. The germline CDR1 and CDR2 sequences are MNHEY and SMNVEV (reference sequence). The CDR3 runs to 15 residues. The CDR3 DNA follows: TGTGCCAGCAGGCAAGGACAGGAGGTGTATTCACCCCTCCACTTT. This encodes CASRQGQEVYSPLHF.

V gene TRBV6-5 combines with J gene TRBJ2-3; D is undetermined. V lost 1 base and J lost 10, with 15 bases in between. The CDR3 sequence is 14 residues long. Germline lookup yields CDR1 MNHEY and CDR2 SVGAGI. The CDR3 protein is CASSYLHTEPPQYF. The CDR3 DNA reads TGTGCCAGCAGTTACTTGCATACAGAGCCCCCGCAGTATTTT.

This chain joins TRBV25-1 and TRBJ2-3, with 8 bases lining up with TRBD2. V shed 4 bases, J shed 3 bases, and the junction held 6 bases outside the gene matches. The V gene's germline CDR1 is MGHDK and CDR2 SYGVNS. The CDR3 sequence is 15 residues long. CDR3 region: CASSVAGGLTDTQYF. The CDR3 DNA reads as TGTGCCAGCAGTGTTGCGGGGGGATTAACAGATACGCAGTATTTT.

V gene TRBV29-1 combines with J gene TRBJ2-1; 10 nucleotides match TRBD2. Trimming cost V 3 bases and J 7 bases; bases outside gene matches: 9. In germline, CDR1 is SQVTM, CDR2 ANQGSEA. The CDR3 is made up of 15 amino acids. CDR3 DNA sequence: TGCAGCGTTGAGGTAGCGGGGGGCGTACGGAATGAGCAGTTCTTC. Amino acid sequence: CSVEVAGGVRNEQFF.

The rearrangement joins TRBV5-1 to TRBJ2-5, with TRBD2 matching 11 bases. Germline V gene lookup returns CDR1 SGHRS and CDR2 YFSETQ. CDR3 length: 15 residues. The V gene end was trimmed by 3 bases and the J gene end by 2 bases; junction bases not matched to a gene: 3. CDR3 amino acids: CASSSGTSGQETQYF. The CDR3, as DNA: TGCGCCAGCAGCTCCGGGACTAGCGGTCAAGAGACCCAGTACTTC. The full variable domain, with the rest looked up from reference TRBV5-1 and TRBJ2-5, is KAGVTQTPRYLIKTRGQQVTLSCSPISGHRSVSWYQQTPGQGLQFLFEYFSETQRNKGNFPGRFSGRQFSNSRSEMNVSTLELGDSALYLCASSSGTSGQETQYFGPGTRLLVL.

The rearrangement uses TRBV6-5 and TRBJ2-5, with D tentatively TRBD2 (6 bases). The DNA end favors TRBJ2-7, so the J call may be wrong. The CDR3 covers 13 residues. Germline V gene sequence: CDR1 MNHEY, CDR2 SVGAGI. The CDR3 is CASSKGTSYEQYF. The CDR3 coding sequence is TGTGCCAGCAGTAAAGGGACTTCCTACGAGCAGTACTTC.

V is TRBV9 and J is TRBJ2-7, with D possibly matching TRBD1 (7 bases). CDR3 size: 14 residues. Germline V gene lookup returns CDR1 SGDLS and CDR2 YYNGEE. Trimming removed 0 bases from V and 4 bases from J, with 11 bases in between. DNA for the CDR3: TGTGCCAGCAGCGTAGATCCAGGGGGGTACGAGCAGTACTTC. It is translated as CASSVDPGGYEQYF.

This rearrangement joins TRBV4-1 to TRBJ1-2, with D tentatively TRBD1 (5 bases). Germline V gene sequence: CDR1 MGHRA, CDR2 YSYEKL. There are 15 residues in the CDR3. Trimming removed 1 base at V and 6 bases at J, with 15 bases between. The CDR3 nucleotides are TGCGCCAGCAGCCAAGTTGGGTCAGGGAGGAATGGCTACACCTTC. Translating gives CASSQVGSGRNGYTF.

J is TRBJ1-2 and V is TRBV7-9; TRBD1 matches at 8 bases. The CDR3 is made up of 16 amino acids. The ends lost 4 bases at V and 5 bases at J; junction bases unmatched: 12. From germline, CDR1 is SEHNR and CDR2 FQNEAQ (reference sequence). CDR3 nucleotides: TGTGCCAGCAGCTCTTCTCTGGACAGGGCGGTTTATGGCTACACCTTC. Amino acids: CASSSSLDRAVYGYTF.

This chain uses TRBV10-3 with TRBJ2-5, with D possibly matching TRBD2 (5 bases). CDR1 is ENHRY and CDR2 is SYGVKD in the germline V gene. The CDR3 contains 13 residues. V gave up 6 bases and J gave up 5 bases, with 13 bases separating them. The CDR3, as DNA: TGTGCCATCAGACATGCCACGGGGGAGACCCAGTACTTC. It is translated as CAIRHATGETQYF.

The genes are TRBV10-3 and TRBJ1-6; 7 positions match TRBD1. This CDR3 comprises 19 residues. J was trimmed by 5 bases and V by 5 bases; bases with no gene match: 18. The germline V gene encodes CDR1 ENHRY and CDR2 SYGVKD. This CDR3 is CAISPGTVPAIPNNSPLHF. Here the CDR3 DNA reads TGTGCCATCAGTCCCGGGACAGTCCCCGCTATCCCTAATAATTCACCCCTCCACTTT.

The chain recombines TRBV10-1 with TRBJ2-3, with a weak D call TRBD2 (6 bases). The CDR3 covers 15 residues. V was shortened by 3 bases and J by 2 bases, with 12 bases between the two germline ends. CDR1 is WNHNN and CDR2 is SYGVQD in the germline V gene (reference sequence). The CDR3 nucleotides read TGCGCCAGCAGTGATTCGGGGGTATTCACAGATACGCAGTATTTT. Its translation is CASSDSGVFTDTQYF.

The V gene is TRBV6-1, the J gene TRBJ2-5; TRBD2 matches 8 bases. The CDR3 consists of 15 residues. The trim removed 5 bases at V and 3 bases at J, leaving 8 bases unmatched. Germline values: CDR1 MNHNS, CDR2 SASEGT. CDR3 amino acids: CASSRTGGRKETQYF. DNA of the CDR3: TGTGCCAGCAGTCGTACGGGGGGGAGGAAAGAGACCCAGTACTTC.

V usage is TRBV11-3 and J usage is TRBJ1-2, with D maybe TRBD1 (6 bases). There are 15 residues in the CDR3. Trimming left V 5 bases short and J 5 bases short, with 18 bases between. CDR1 is SGHNT and CDR2 is YENEEA in the germline V gene. The CDR3 nucleotides are TGTGCCAGCAGCAATTACAGGGCCCACTCGTATGGCTACACCTTC. It translates to CASSNYRAHSYGYTF.

The CDR3 sequence: CASSSGGASNQPQHF. CDR3 coding DNA: TGTGCCAGCAGCTCCGGCGGGGCAAGCAATCAGCCCCAGCATTTT. The rearrangement joins TRBV7-3 to TRBJ1-5; D may be TRBD1 (5 bases). The CDR3 is made up of 15 amino acids. The V end lost 4 bases, the J end lost 1 base, and 11 bases lay between the germline ends. Germline V gives CDR1 SGHTA, CDR2 FQGTGA.

The CDR3 DNA is TGTGCCAGCAGTACCACCAGAAACAATGAGCAGTTCTTC. It specifies CASSTTRNNEQFF. This chain links TRBV6-5 with TRBJ2-1; D is unclear. V was pared by 5 bases and J by 5 bases, with 10 bases between. This CDR3 has 13 amino acids. The germline V gene has CDR1 MNHEY and CDR2 SVGAGI.

V is TRBV11-1 and J is TRBJ1-1; 10 bases align to TRBD1. Germline V CDR1 and CDR2: SGHAT, FQDESV (reference sequence). CDR3 size: 16 residues. Germline trimming cut 4 bases from V and 2 bases from J; bases unmatched to any gene: 7. The CDR3 bases are TGTGCCAGCAGCTCGGGACAGGGGAAGTCTAACACTGAAGCTTTCTTT. It codes for CASSSGQGKSNTEAFF.

This clone was recorded once. This sequence joins TRBV9 and TRBJ2-2; D remains unclear. Germline V CDR1 and CDR2: SGDLS, YYNGEE. V was cut by 2 bases and J by 6 bases, with 5 bases left in between. The CDR3 runs 12 residues. CDR3 residues: CASSVSAGELFF. The CDR3 DNA reads TGTGCCAGCAGCGTCTCGGCCGGGGAGCTGTTTTTT.

V and J are TRBV4-1 and TRBJ2-3; 12 nucleotides agree with TRBD2. CDR3 length: 19 amino acids. Germline V gene sequence: CDR1 MGHRA, CDR2 YSYEKL. V was clipped by 1 base and J by 4 bases; unmatched bases: 12. The CDR3 DNA is TGCGCCAGCAGCCAAGTTTTAGTCCCTAGCGGGGGGGCACCAGATACGCAGTATTTT. Translating it yields CASSQVLVPSGGAPDTQYF.

The V call is TRBV5-1, the J call TRBJ2-3; D unclear. Germline V gene lookup returns CDR1 SGHRS and CDR2 YFSETQ. With 1 base removed from V and 0 bases from J, the gap between germline ends came to 6 bases. CDR3 length equals 14 residues. In DNA, the CDR3 is TGCGCCAGCAGCTTGTATCCGAGCACAGATACGCAGTATTTT. It is translated as CASSLYPSTDTQYF.

This chain joins TRBV7-2 and TRBJ1-1; maybe TRBD1 (5 bases). Trimming pared 1 base from V and 4 bases from J, leaving 13 bases between. CDR1 and CDR2 (germline): SGHTA, FQGNSA. The CDR3 consists of 15 residues. The CDR3 spells CASSLGVGVGTEAFF. The CDR3 DNA follows: TGTGCCAGCAGCTTAGGTGTAGGGGTGGGCACTGAAGCTTTCTTT.

This chain links TRBV5-1 with TRBJ2-7; possibly TRBD2 for D (6 bases). CDR3 length equals 15 residues. Germline-derived CDR1 and CDR2 are SGHRS and YFSETQ. Trimming removed 4 bases at V and 4 bases at J, with 18 bases between. CDR3 DNA: TGCGCCAGCAGCATGGGAGGTAGCGCGCTATACGAGCAGTACTTC. Translated, it gives CASSMGGSALYEQYF.

This clone was observed a few times. The same CDR3 can be traced to other DNA sequences in this sample. J is TRBJ1-4 and V is TRBV5-1; D possibly corresponds to TRBD1 (6 bases). The CDR3 is 14 residues long. CDR1 and CDR2 from the germline V gene are SGHRS and YFSETQ. The V gene lost 4 bases and the J gene lost 2 bases, with 9 bases spanning the gap. CDR3 coding DNA: TGCGCCAGCAGCCCCCAGGGGACTAATGAAAAACTGTTTTTT. It encodes CASSPQGTNEKLFF.

The chain employs TRBV7-9 and TRBJ2-7, with 9 bases matching TRBD1. V was clipped by 3 bases and J by 1 base; unmatched bases: 10. The CDR3 spans 17 residues. In germline, CDR1 is SEHNR, CDR2 FQNEAQ (reference sequence). CDR3 nucleotides: TGTGCCAGCAGCTTGCAATCAGCCGGGACAGGGTCCTACGAGCAGTACTTC. Residues: CASSLQSAGTGSYEQYF.